Below, one T cell receptor beta chain is given with its context. As yet, its antigen is unknown. TCRdb passed the RACE reads through MiXCR, listing each CDR3 protein once. Of some 79,000 distinct CDR3 sequences listed, approximately 11% are singletons. These data come from a study of human T cells and chemical hapten exposure. Across the whole study: Patients had diphenylcyclopropenone applied to the scalp weekly throughout the approximately 25-week study.

The time point was: patch test 3, about 24 weeks after DPC sensitization. Treatment indicated: therapeutic diphenylcyclopropenone sensitization with weekly scalp DPC. Patches went on only after blood had been drawn each time. Notes on the study in general: DPC sensitization produced no change in TCRs with frequency above 1 in 1000. Expanded TCR counts at PT1 were positively correlated with the patch test score.

The CDR3 contains 14 residues. Germline-derived CDR1 and CDR2 are KGHDR and SFDVKD. V shed 3 bases and J shed 1 base, with 7 bases lying between them. J is TRBJ2-3 and V is TRBV24-1, with D possibly being TRBD2 (5 bases). This specimen consisted of whole blood, obtained in connection with sensitization to the hapten diphenylcyclopropenone (DPC). This clonotype originated in a woman aged 45 to 65 with alopecia areata. Some clones in this sample may be carry-over from other donors' samples. The DNA for the CDR3 is TGTGCCACCAGTGATGGAGGCGGCACAGATACGCAGTATTTT. This sequence encodes CATSDGGGTDTQYF.